Included here is one T cell receptor (beta chain) sequence, with context. Its target is not known. Both 60 Vbeta primers and 13 Jbeta primers went into the PCR. Generated by immunoSEQ multiplex PCR, the TCRdb table keeps only in-frame clones and is missing some. The sample lists more than 85,000 clones, around 75% occurring once. The data stem from a study of cytomegalovirus exposure and HLA in healthy donors. General observations from the study: The majority of CMV-associated TCR beta chains were reported as apparently HLA-restricted in a later analysis. Altogether, 150 to 200 TCR beta chains were recorded as cytomegalovirus-associated.

From germline, CDR1 is GTSNPN and CDR2 SVGIG (reference sequence). The germline V and J ends were trimmed by 4 bases and 6 bases, with 13 bases remaining between them. This CDR3 has 13 residues. This TCR was recovered from a man aged 35 to 55 in good health and CMV-seronegative. Sequencing was performed on PBMCs. This chain connects TRBV30 to TRBJ1-5; no clear D. DNA of the CDR3: TGTGCCTGGACCCCCTCGTGGAGTCAGCCCCAGCATTTT. It yields the protein CAWTPSWSQPQHF.